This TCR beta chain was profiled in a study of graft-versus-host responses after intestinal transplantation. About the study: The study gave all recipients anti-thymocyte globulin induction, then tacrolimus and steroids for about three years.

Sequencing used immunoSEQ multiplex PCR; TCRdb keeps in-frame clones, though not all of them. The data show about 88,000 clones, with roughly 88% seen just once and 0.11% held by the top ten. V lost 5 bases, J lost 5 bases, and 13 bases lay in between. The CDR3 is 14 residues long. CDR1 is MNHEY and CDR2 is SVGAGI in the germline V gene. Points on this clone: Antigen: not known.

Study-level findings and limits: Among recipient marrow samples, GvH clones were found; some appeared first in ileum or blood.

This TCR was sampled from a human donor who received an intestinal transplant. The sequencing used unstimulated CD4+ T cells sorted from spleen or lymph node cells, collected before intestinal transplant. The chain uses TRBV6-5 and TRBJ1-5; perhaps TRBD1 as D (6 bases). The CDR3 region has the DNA TGTGCCAGCAGTCCCCGGGACAAAGATCAGCCCCAGCATTTT. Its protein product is CASSPRDKDQPQHF.